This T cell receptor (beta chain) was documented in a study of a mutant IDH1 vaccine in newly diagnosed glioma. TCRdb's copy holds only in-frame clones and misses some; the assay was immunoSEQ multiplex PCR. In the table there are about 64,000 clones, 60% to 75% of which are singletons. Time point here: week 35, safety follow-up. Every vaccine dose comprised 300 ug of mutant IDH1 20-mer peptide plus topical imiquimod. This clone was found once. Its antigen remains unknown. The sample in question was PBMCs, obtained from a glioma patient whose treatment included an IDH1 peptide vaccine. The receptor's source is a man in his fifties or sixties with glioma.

CDR3 coding DNA: TGCGCCAGCAGCCAAGGTCCGCAGGGGTCCAATGAGCAGTTCTTC. Encoded protein: CASSQGPQGSNEQFF. V usage is TRBV4-1 and J usage is TRBJ2-1, with D perhaps matching TRBD1 (6 bases). The CDR3 has 15 amino acids. V was pared by 1 base and J by 6 bases, with 13 bases between. Germline values: CDR1 MGHRA, CDR2 YSYEKL.